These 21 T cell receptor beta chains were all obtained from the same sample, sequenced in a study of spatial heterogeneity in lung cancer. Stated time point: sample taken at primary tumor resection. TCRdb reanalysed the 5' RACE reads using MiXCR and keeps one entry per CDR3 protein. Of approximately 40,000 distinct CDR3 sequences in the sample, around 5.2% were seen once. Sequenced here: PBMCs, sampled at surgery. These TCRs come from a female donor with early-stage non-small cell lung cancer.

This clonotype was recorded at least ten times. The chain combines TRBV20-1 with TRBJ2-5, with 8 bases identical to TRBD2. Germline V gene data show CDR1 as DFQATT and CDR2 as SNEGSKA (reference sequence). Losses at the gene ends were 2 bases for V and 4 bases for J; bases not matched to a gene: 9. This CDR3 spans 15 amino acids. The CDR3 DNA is TGCAGTGCTAGATTGGCGGGGGGTCCGTCAGAGACCCAGTACTTC. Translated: CSARLAGGPSETQYF.

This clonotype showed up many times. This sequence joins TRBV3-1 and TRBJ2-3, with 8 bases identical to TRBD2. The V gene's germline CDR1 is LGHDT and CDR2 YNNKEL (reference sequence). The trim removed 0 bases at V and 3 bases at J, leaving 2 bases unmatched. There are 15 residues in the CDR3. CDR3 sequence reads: CASSQDPGGTDTQYF. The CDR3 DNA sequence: TGTGCCAGCAGCCAAGATCCGGGGGGGACAGATACGCAGTATTTT.

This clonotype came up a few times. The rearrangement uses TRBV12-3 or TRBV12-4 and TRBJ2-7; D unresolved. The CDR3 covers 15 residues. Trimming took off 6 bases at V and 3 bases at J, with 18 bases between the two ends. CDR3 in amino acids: CASRPGRRPVYEQYF. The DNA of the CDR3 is TGTGCCAGCAGGCCCGGGCGGCGGCCGGTCTACGAGCAGTACTTC.

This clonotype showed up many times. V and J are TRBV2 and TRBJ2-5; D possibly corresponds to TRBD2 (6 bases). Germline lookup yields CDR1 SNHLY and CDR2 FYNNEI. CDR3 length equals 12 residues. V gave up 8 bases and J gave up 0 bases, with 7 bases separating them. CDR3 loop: CASGGNQETQYF. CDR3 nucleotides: TGTGCCAGCGGGGGGAACCAAGAGACCCAGTACTTC.

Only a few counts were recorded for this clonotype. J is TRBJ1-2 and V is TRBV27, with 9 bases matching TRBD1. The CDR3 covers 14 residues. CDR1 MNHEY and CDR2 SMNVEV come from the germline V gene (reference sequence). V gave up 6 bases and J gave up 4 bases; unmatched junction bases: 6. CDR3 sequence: CASRGDRVSYGYTF. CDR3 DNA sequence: TGTGCCAGCAGGGGGGACAGGGTATCCTATGGCTACACCTTC.

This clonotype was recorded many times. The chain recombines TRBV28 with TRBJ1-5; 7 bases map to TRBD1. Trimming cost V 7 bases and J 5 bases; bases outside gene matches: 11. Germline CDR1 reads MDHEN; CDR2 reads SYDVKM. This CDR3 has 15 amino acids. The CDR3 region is CASNTQGTADQPQHF. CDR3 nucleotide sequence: TGTGCCAGCAATACACAGGGGACCGCAGATCAGCCCCAGCATTTT.

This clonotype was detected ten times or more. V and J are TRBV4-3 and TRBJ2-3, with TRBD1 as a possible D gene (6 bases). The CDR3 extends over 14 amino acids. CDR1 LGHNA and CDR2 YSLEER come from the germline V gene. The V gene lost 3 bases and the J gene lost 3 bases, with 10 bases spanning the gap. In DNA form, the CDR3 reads TGCGCCAGCAGCCAGGCCAGGGGAACAGATACGCAGTATTTT. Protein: CASSQARGTDTQYF.

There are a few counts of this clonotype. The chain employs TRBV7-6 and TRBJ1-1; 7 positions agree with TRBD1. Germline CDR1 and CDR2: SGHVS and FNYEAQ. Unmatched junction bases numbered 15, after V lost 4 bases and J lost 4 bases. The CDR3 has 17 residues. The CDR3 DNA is TGTGCCAGCAGCTCGAGGCGACAGGGAGGATTGGGCACTGAAGCTTTCTTT. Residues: CASSSRRQGGLGTEAFF.

This CDR3 reads CASRIKRGEASDTQYF. The CDR3 nucleotides are TGTGCCAGCAGAATCAAGCGGGGGGAGGCGTCAGATACGCAGTATTTT. V and J are TRBV6-2 or TRBV6-3 and TRBJ2-3; the match to TRBD2 covers 9 bases. Trimming cost V 6 bases and J 4 bases; bases outside gene matches: 11. Germline V gene data show CDR1 as MNHEY and CDR2 as SVGEGT. This CDR3 is built from 16 residues.

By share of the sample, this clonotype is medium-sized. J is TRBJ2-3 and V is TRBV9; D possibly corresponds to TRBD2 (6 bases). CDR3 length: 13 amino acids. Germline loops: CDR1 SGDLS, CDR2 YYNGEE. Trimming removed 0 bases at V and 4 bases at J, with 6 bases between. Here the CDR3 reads CASSVGGADTQYF. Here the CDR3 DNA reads TGTGCCAGCAGCGTAGGCGGGGCAGATACGCAGTATTTT.

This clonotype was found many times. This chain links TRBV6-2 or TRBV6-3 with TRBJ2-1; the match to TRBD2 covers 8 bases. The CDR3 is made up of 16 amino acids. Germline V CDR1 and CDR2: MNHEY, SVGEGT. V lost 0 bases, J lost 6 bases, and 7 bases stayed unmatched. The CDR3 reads CASSYSVSGVSNEQFF. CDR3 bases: TGTGCCAGCAGTTACTCGGTTAGCGGGGTGTCCAATGAGCAGTTCTTC.

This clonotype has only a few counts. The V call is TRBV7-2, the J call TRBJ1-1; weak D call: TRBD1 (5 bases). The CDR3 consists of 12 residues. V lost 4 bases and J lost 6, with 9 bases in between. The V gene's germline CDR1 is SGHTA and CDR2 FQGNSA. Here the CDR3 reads CASSWDVPEAFF. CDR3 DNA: TGTGCCAGCAGCTGGGACGTACCTGAAGCTTTCTTT.

The CDR3 here is CATSDTRYGNTIYF. The CDR3 bases are TGTGCCACCAGTGACACCCGTTATGGAAACACCATATATTTT. The genes are TRBV24-1 and TRBJ1-3; no firm D call. Trimming removed 4 bases from V and 3 bases from J, with 9 bases in between. The V gene's germline CDR1 is KGHDR and CDR2 SFDVKD. CDR3 size: 14 residues.

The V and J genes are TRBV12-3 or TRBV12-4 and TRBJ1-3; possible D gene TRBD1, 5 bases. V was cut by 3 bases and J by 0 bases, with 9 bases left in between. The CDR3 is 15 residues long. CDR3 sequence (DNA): TGTGCCAGCAGTTTTTGGGGGTACTCTGGAAACACCATATATTTT. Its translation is CASSFWGYSGNTIYF.

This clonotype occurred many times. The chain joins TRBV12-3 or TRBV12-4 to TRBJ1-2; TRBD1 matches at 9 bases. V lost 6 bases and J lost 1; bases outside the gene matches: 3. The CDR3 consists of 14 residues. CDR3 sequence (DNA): TGTGCCAGCAGCGGGACAGGGAATAACTATGGCTACACCTTC. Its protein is CASSGTGNNYGYTF.

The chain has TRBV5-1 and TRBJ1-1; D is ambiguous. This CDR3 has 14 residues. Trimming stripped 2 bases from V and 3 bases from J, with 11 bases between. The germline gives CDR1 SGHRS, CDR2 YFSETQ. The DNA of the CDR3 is TGCGCCAGCAGCTTAGGCCACGGTGACACTGAAGCTTTCTTT. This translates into CASSLGHGDTEAFF.

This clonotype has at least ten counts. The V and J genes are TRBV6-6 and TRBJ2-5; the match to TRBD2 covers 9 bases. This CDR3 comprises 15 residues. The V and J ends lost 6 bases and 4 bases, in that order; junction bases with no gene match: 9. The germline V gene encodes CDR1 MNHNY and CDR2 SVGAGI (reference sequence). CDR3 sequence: CASSPSAGGGETQYF. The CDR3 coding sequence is TGTGCCAGCAGCCCATCCGCGGGGGGGGGAGAGACCCAGTACTTC.

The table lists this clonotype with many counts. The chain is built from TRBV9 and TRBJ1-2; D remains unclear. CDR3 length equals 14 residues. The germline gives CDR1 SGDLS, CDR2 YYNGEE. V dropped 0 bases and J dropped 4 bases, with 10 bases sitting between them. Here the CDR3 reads CASSVAGEGYGYTF. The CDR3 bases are TGTGCCAGCAGCGTAGCTGGGGAGGGCTATGGCTACACCTTC.

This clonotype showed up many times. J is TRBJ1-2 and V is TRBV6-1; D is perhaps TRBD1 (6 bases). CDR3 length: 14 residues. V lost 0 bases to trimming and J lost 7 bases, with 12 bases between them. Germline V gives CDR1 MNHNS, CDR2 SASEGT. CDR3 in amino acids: CASSEADRGAGYTF. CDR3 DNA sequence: TGTGCCAGCAGTGAAGCGGACAGAGGGGCTGGCTACACCTTC.

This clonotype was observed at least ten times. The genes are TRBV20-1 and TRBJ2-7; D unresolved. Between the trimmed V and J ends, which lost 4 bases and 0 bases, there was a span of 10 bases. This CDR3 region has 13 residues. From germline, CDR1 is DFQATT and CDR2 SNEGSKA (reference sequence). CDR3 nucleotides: TGCAGTGCTATGAGCCATCTCTCCTACGAGCAGTACTTC. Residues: CSAMSHLSYEQYF.

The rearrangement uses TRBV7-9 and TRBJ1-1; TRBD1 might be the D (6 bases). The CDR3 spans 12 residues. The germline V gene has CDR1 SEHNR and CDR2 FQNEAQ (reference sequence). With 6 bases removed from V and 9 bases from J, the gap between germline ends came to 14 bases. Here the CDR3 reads CASRLLQGQAFF. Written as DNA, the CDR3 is TGTGCCAGCAGACTTCTACAGGGCCAAGCTTTCTTT.